This T cell receptor (beta chain) was profiled in a study of blood T cells in healthy people across ages. Notes on this clonotype: A read error may produce the germline difference seen at one junction end.

Combining a sample-barcoded 5' primer with a J-beta primer mix, a second PCR ran for roughly 7 to 11 cycles. TCRdb re-called the 5' RACE reads through MiXCR, storing one row per CDR3 protein. Among about 930,000 distinct CDR3 sequences listed, under 35% were seen once. The donors, healthy Caucasians from Russia, were aged about 6 to 90. Germline V gene data show CDR1 as MDHEN and CDR2 as SYDVKM. The CDR3 spans 13 residues. The data also belong to a second study, concerning T cells of mothers and their children. From that paper: During the second PCR, the M1S primer introduced sample barcodes along with 2-4 random nucleotides. Mother-child pairs who were related displayed a slightly higher overlap than unrelated pairs, a difference that was non-significant.

The TCR originated in a woman aged 40 to 50 in good health. Specimen: blood. The chain has TRBV28 and TRBJ2-7, with 7 bases matching TRBD1. The CDR3 DNA sequence: TGTGCCGGCGGTGGACAGGCGCCCTACGAGCACTACTTC. It yields the protein CAGGGQAPYEHYF.